One sample yielded the 5 T cell receptor beta chains listed below, sequenced in a study of blood T cell repertoires in COVID-19. Clones were read by immunoSEQ multiplex PCR, and TCRdb kept only the in-frame ones, dropping some. Found here are under 5,500 clones, approximately 80% of them singletons; the top ten hold over 10%. The sample comprised peripheral blood. Receptors were obtained from a man between 65 and 85 years old with active COVID-19.

The rearrangement joins TRBV9 to TRBJ2-6; possible D gene TRBD2, 5 bases. Germline CDR1 is SGDLS and CDR2 is YYNGEE. The length of the CDR3 is 16 residues. V dropped 4 bases and J dropped 2 bases, with 13 bases sitting between them. This chain's CDR3 is CASSPHWTPGANVLTF. The CDR3 region has the DNA TGTGCCAGCAGCCCCCACTGGACTCCTGGGGCCAACGTCCTGACTTTC.

This chain links TRBV28 with TRBJ1-5; D may be TRBD1 (6 bases). Looked up from germline, CDR1 is MDHEN and CDR2 is SYDVKM. Between the trimmed V and J ends, which lost 3 bases and 7 bases, there was a span of 13 bases. This CDR3 has 14 amino acids. The CDR3, as DNA: TGTGCCAGCAGTTTTGGGTCAGGGGAGCAGCCCCAGCATTTT. Protein: CASSFGSGEQPQHF.

V gene TRBV30 combines with J gene TRBJ2-2, with 7 bases lining up with TRBD1. Trimming took 4 bases from V and 1 from J; bases not matched to a gene: 3. Germline CDR1 and CDR2: GTSNPN and SVGIG (reference sequence). There are 14 residues in the CDR3. The CDR3 nucleotides read TGTGCCTGGACTAGGACAGGGAACACCGGGGAGCTGTTTTTT. Protein: CAWTRTGNTGELFF.

V is TRBV9 and J is TRBJ1-3; a possible D gene is TRBD1 (6 bases). The V gene's germline CDR1 is SGDLS and CDR2 YYNGEE. This CDR3 is built from 17 residues. Trimming pared 3 bases from V and 0 bases from J, leaving 16 bases between. DNA of the CDR3: TGTGCCAGCAGCGCCCCGAGGGGAGGGGGCTCTGGAAACACCATATATTTT. Translated, it gives CASSAPRGGGSGNTIYF.

J is TRBJ2-2 and V is TRBV30; TRBD2 agrees at 13 bases. V shed 7 bases, J shed 6 bases, and the junction held 5 bases outside the gene matches. The CDR3 is 14 residues long. CDR1 GTSNPN and CDR2 SVGIG come from the germline V gene (reference sequence). The CDR3 protein is CASRTSGGAGELFF. The CDR3 DNA is TGTGCCTCAAGGACTAGCGGGGGAGCCGGGGAGCTGTTTTTT.